This T cell receptor (beta chain) was captured in a study of radiotherapy plus CTLA-4 blockade in lung cancer. At the level of the study: In approximately 17% of patients, objective responses were seen; approximately 34% had disease control.

This table comes from immunoSEQ multiplex PCR, and its TCRdb copy is limited to in-frame clones, with some not included. The table lists about 94,000 clones, around 84% of them singletons, with 20% to 30% in the top ten. In the case of this clone: What it binds is not known.

Study-wide findings and caveats: The best predictor of response was reported to be early blood T cell clone dynamics, with interferon-beta.

The CDR3 loop spans 14 amino acids. Germline values: CDR1 GTSNPN, CDR2 SVGIG (reference sequence). Losses at the gene ends were 4 bases for V and 7 bases for J; bases not matched to a gene: 9. Focal radiation with ipilimumab CTLA-4 blockade was given to patients with chemo-refractory metastatic non-small-cell lung cancer. This receptor was taken from a human donor with non-small cell lung cancer that progressed on radiotherapy plus ipilimumab. The specimen was peripheral blood, collected from a patient treated with radiotherapy plus ipilimumab. The V and J genes are TRBV30 and TRBJ1-2; TRBD1 aligns across 10 bases. The CDR3 region is CAWTRDRGPTGYTF. CDR3 nucleotide sequence: TGTGCCTGGACTCGGGACAGGGGTCCCACTGGCTACACCTTC.